This TCR beta chain is drawn from a study of T cells in localized non-small cell lung cancer. TCRdb's table, derived via immunoSEQ multiplex PCR, lists solely in-frame clones and lacks some. Of over 70,000 clones in the sample, about 90% were seen once. Germline V gene sequence: CDR1 SGHVS, CDR2 FQNEAQ. V shed 3 bases and J 3 bases; nucleotides not matched to a gene: 2. CDR3 length: 14 residues. Specimen: peripheral blood, collected before any cancer treatment. The chain uses TRBV7-8 and TRBJ1-5, with 7 bases lining up with TRBD1. This TCR derives from a male donor at least 60 years old with stage III squamous cell lung carcinoma. The CDR3 bases are TGTGCCAGCAGCTTTGGACAGGACAATCAGCCCCAGCATTTT. It specifies CASSFGQDNQPQHF.